Below, 10 T cell receptor beta chains from the same sample are listed, as sequenced in a study of T cell repertoires in cytomegalovirus infection. MiXCR, run by TCRdb on the reads, gives a single entry per CDR3 protein. Among a few hundred thousand distinct CDR3 sequences listed, roughly 15% were seen once. Sample: PBMCs. These receptors were collected from a human donor in good health (CMV status not recorded). Some clones in this sample may be carry-over from other donors' samples.

This sequence joins TRBV18 and TRBJ1-3; D is unresolved. This CDR3 is built from 15 residues. The V end lost 6 bases, the J end lost 0 bases, and 12 bases lay between the germline ends. CDR1 and CDR2 (germline): KGHSH, LQKENI. The CDR3 loop reads CASSRGGDSGNTIYF. The CDR3 DNA reads as TGTGCCAGCTCGCGGGGAGGTGACTCTGGAAACACCATATATTTT.

The chain is built from TRBV28 and TRBJ2-5; TRBD1 matches at 9 bases. Germline CDR1 and CDR2: MDHEN and SYDVKM. The junction had 10 bases not matched to a gene; V was cut back by 5 bases and J by 3 bases. The CDR3 runs 16 residues. CDR3 nucleotides: TGTGCCAGCAGTGCCGGGACAGGGACGGTGGAAGAGACCCAGTACTTC. Its protein product is CASSAGTGTVEETQYF.

The chain combines TRBV3-1 with TRBJ2-7; D is perhaps TRBD1 or TRBD2 (5 bases each). The V end lost 1 base, the J end lost 6 bases, and 16 bases lay between the germline ends. The germline CDR1 and CDR2 sequences are LGHDT and YNNKEL (reference sequence). The CDR3 extends over 15 amino acids. The CDR3 sequence is CASSQGVGPLAEQYF. CDR3 in DNA: TGTGCCAGCAGCCAAGGAGTGGGACCCCTTGCCGAGCAGTACTTC.

This clonotype was recorded a few times. The chain combines TRBV27 with TRBJ1-1, with D hard to call. CDR3 length equals 13 residues. With 6 bases removed from V and 2 bases from J, the gap between germline ends came to 10 bases. Per the germline V gene, CDR1 is MNHEY and CDR2 is SMNVEV (reference sequence). CDR3 nucleotide sequence: TGTGCCAGCAGCTCCACAGATAACACTGAAGCTTTCTTT. Amino acids: CASSSTDNTEAFF.

The genes are TRBV7-8 and TRBJ1-4; a possible D gene is TRBD1 (6 bases). The V gene's germline CDR1 is SGHVS and CDR2 FQNEAQ. The CDR3 is made up of 16 amino acids. The germline V and J ends were trimmed by 5 bases and 0 bases, with 13 bases remaining between them. CDR3 in DNA: TGTGCCAGCAGCCCAATTTACAGGGCAACTAATGAAAAACTGTTTTTT. Its protein product is CASSPIYRATNEKLFF.

This clonotype was seen repeatedly, ten times or more. This chain joins TRBV11-3 and TRBJ2-1; D is tentatively TRBD1 or TRBD2 (5 bases each). The V and J ends lost 5 bases and 5 bases respectively, with 13 bases between them. The CDR3 is 14 amino acids. Germline V gene sequence: CDR1 SGHNT, CDR2 YENEEA. CDR3 residues: CASSAQGPNNEQFF. Here the CDR3 DNA reads TGTGCCAGCAGCGCTCAGGGACCCAACAATGAGCAGTTCTTC.

The chain carries TRBV28 and TRBJ1-2; 10 bases map to TRBD1. CDR1 and CDR2 (germline): MDHEN, SYDVKM. V was clipped by 6 bases and J by 11 bases; unmatched bases: 6. The CDR3 consists of 12 residues. CDR3 in amino acids: CASRGTGASYTF. The CDR3 DNA reads TGTGCCAGCAGAGGGACAGGGGCGTCGTACACCTTC.

The rearrangement links TRBV2 to TRBJ1-4; tentative D call: TRBD1 (5 bases). Trimming removed 4 bases at V and 7 bases at J, with 13 bases between. Germline V gives CDR1 SNHLY, CDR2 FYNNEI. The CDR3 length is 14 residues. CDR3 sequence reads: CASSVGRGGEKLFF. CDR3 coding DNA: TGTGCCAGCAGTGTCGGTAGGGGAGGTGAAAAACTGTTTTTT.

This clonotype appeared many times. The rearrangement links TRBV6-1 to TRBJ1-5; D not certain. The germline gives CDR1 MNHNS, CDR2 SASEGT. The CDR3 sequence is 15 residues long. With 0 bases removed from V and 3 bases from J, the gap between germline ends came to 9 bases. The CDR3 sequence is CASSEARGFNQPQHF. For the CDR3, the DNA is TGTGCCAGCAGTGAAGCTCGGGGTTTCAATCAGCCCCAGCATTTT.

This clonotype was observed at least ten times. This rearrangement joins TRBV7-2 to TRBJ2-7; 9 bases line up with TRBD1. Unmatched junction bases numbered 10, after V lost 5 bases and J lost 2 bases. Germline lookup yields CDR1 SGHTA and CDR2 FQGNSA. CDR3 length: 16 residues. The CDR3 here is CASSPRRGTGTYEQYF. For the CDR3, the DNA is TGTGCCAGCAGCCCTAGGAGGGGGACAGGGACCTACGAGCAGTACTTC.